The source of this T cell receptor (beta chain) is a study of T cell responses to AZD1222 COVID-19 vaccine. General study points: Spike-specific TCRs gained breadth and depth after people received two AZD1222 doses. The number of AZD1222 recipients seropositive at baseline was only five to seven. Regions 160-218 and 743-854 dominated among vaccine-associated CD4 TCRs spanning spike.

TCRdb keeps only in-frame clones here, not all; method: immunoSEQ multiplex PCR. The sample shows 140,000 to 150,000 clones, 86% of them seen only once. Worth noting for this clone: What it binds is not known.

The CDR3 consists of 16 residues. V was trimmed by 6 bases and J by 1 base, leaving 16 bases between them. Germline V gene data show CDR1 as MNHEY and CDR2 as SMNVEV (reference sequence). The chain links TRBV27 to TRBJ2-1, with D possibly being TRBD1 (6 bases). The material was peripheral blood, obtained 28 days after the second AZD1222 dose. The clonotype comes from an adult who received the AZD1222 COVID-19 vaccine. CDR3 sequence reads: CASSEVGGLSYNEQFF. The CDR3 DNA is TGTGCCAGCAGCGAAGTTGGGGGCTTGTCCTACAATGAGCAGTTCTTC.